This TCR beta chain is from a study of T cell responses to AZD1222 COVID-19 vaccine. Study-level points and caveats: The repertoires were collected only after the peak T cell response. Clonal diversity was possibly underestimated, and white British individuals and females predominated among donors.

Germline V gives CDR1 MNHEY, CDR2 SVGAGI. The ends were cut back, 6 bases at V and 3 bases at J, with 15 bases in the middle. There are 14 residues in the CDR3. Libraries were prepared by immunoSEQ multiplex PCR; TCRdb keeps only in-frame clonotypes and omits some of them. The top ten hold more than 5.5% of the sample, which has roughly 130,000 clones, approximately 90% seen once. This clone was observed once. Its antigen is as yet unknown. Sequenced here: peripheral blood, sampled on day 0 of AZD1222 vaccination. The chain couples TRBV6-5 to TRBJ2-7; tentatively, D is TRBD1 (6 bases). The TCR was taken from an adult in good health. The CDR3: CASRLSGVNYEQYF. The CDR3 DNA reads TGTGCCAGCAGATTATCAGGGGTAAACTACGAGCAGTACTTC.